This T cell receptor beta chain was identified during a study of Ad26.COV2.S vaccination and SARS-CoV-2 variants. Findings and caveats of the study: Similar non-spike TCR breadth was observed in recipients of vaccine and of placebo.

Described treatment: some 19 received Ad26.COV2.S at low or high dose, single or two shots; roughly five received placebo; per-sample allocation not given. Samples came from day 63 after the first vaccine or placebo injection. CDR1 and CDR2 from the germline V gene are SNHLY and FYNNEI. This CDR3 is 15 amino acids long. Trimming removed 7 bases at V and 0 bases at J, with 13 bases between. The table lists this clone with a few counts. The antigen is unknown. Sequenced by immunoSEQ multiplex PCR; TCRdb stores in-frame clones only, minus some. The table shows around 370,000 clones, with about 88% occurring only once.

The TCR sequence derives from a person aged 18-65 years who received the Ad26.COV2.S COVID-19 vaccine or a placebo. The sequenced sample was peripheral blood, obtained in a trial of Ad26.COV2.S vaccine versus placebo. The rearrangement uses TRBV2 and TRBJ1-5; D gene ambiguous. The CDR3 coding sequence is TGTGCCAGCACCAAGACAAGGGATAGCAATCAGCCCCAGCATTTT. It yields the protein CASTKTRDSNQPQHF.